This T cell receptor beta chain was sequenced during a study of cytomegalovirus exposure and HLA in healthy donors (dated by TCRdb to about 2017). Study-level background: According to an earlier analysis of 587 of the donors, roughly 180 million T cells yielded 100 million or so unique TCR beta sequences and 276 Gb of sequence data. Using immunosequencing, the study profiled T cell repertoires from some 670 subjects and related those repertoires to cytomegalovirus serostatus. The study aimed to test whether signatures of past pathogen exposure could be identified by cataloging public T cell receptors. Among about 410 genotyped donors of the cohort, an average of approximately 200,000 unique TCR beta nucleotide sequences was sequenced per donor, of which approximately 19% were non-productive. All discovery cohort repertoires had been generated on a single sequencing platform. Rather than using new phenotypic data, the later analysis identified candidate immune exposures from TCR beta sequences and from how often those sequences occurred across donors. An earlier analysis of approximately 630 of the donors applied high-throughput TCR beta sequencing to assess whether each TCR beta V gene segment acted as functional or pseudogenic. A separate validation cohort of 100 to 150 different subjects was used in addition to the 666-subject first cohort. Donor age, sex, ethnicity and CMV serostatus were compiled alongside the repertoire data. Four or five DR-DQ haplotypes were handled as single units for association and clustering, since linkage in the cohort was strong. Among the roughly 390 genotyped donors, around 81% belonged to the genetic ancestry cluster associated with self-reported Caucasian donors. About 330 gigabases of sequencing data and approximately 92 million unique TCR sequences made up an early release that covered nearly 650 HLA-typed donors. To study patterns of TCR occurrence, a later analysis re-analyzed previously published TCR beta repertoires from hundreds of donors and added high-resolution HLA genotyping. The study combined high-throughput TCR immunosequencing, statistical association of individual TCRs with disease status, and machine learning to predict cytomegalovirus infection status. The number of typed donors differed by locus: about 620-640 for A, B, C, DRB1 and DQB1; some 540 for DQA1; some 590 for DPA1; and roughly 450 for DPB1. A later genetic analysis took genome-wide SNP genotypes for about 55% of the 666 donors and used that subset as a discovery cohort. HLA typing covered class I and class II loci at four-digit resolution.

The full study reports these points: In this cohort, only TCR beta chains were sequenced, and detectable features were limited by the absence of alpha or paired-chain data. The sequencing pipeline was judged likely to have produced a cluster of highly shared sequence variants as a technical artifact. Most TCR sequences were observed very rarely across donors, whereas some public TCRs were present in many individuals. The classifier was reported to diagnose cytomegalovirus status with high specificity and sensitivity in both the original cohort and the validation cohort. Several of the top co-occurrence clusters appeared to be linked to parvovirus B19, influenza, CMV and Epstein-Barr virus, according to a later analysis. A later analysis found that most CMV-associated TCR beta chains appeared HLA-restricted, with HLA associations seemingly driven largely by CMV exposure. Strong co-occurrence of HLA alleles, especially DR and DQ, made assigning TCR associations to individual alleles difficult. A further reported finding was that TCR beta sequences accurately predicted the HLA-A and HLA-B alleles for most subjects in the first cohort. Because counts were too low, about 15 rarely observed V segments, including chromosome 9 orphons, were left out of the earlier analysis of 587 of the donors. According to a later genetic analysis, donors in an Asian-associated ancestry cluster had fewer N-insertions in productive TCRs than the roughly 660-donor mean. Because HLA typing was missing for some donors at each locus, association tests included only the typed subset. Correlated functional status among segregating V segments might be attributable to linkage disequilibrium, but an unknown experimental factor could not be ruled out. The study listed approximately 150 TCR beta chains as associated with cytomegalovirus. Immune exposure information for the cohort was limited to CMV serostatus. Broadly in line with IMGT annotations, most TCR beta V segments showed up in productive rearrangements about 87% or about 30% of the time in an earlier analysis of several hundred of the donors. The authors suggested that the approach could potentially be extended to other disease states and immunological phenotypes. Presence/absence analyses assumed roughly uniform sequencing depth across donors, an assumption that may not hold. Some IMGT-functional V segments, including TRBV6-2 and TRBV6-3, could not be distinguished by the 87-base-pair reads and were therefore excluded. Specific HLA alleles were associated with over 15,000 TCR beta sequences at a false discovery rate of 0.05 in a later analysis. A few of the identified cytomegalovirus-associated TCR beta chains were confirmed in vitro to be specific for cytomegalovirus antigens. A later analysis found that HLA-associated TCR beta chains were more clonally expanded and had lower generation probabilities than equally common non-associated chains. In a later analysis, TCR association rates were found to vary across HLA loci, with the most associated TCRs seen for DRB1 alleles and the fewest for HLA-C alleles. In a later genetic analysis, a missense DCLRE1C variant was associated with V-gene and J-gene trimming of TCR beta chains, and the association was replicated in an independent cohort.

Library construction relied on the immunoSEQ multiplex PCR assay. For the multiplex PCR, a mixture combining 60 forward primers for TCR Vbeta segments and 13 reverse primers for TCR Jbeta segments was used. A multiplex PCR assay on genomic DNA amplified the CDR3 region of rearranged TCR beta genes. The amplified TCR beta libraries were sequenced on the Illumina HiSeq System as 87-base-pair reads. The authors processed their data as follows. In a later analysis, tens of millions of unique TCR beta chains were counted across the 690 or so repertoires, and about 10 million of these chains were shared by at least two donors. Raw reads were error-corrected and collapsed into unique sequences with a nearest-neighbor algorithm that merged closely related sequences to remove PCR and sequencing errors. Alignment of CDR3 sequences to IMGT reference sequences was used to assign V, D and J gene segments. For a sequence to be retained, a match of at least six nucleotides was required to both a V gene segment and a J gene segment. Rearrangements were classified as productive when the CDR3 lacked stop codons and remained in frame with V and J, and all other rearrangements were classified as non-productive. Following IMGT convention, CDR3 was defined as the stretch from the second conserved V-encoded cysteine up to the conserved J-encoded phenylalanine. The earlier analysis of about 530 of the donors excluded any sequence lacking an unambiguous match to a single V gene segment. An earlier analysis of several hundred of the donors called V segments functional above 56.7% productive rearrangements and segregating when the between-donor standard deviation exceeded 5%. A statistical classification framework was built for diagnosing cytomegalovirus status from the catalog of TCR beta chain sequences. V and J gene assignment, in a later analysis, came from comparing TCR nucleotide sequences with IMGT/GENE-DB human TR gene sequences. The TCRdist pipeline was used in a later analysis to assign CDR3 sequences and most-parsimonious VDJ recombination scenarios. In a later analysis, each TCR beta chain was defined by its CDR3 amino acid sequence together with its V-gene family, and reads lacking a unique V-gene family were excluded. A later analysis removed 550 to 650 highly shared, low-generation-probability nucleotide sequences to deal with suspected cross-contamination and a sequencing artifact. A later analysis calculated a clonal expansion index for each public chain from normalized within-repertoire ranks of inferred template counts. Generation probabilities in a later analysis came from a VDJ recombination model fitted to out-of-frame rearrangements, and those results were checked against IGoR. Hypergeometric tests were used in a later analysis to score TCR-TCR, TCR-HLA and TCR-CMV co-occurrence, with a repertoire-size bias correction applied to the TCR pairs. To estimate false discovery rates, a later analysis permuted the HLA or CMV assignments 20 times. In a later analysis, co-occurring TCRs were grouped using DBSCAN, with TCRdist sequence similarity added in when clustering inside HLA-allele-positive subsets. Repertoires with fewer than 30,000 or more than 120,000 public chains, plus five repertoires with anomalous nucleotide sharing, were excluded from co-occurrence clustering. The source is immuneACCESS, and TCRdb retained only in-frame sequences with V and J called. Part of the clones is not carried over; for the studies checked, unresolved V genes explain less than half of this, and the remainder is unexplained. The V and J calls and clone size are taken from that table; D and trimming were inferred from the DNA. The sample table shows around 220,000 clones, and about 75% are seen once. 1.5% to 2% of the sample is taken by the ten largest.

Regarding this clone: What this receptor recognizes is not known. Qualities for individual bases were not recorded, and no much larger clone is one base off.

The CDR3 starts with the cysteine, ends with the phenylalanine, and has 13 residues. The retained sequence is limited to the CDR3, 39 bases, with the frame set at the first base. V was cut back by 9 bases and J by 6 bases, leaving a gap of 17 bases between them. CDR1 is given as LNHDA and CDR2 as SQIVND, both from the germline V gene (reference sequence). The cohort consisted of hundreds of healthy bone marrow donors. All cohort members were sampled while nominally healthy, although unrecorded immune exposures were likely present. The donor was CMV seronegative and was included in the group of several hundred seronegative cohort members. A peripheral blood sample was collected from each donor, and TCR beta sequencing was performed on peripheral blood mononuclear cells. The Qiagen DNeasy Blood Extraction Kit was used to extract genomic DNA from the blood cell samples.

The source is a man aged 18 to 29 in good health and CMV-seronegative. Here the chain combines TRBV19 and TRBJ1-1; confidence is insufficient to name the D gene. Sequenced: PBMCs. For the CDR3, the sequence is CASSGFSSAEAFF. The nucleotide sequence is TGTGCCAGCTCAGGATTTAGTAGTGCTGAAGCTTTCTTT. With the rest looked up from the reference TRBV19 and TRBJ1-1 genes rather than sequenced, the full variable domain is DGGITQSPKYLFRKEGQNVTLSCEQNLNHDAMYWYRQDPGQGLRLIYYSQIVNDFQKGDIAEGYSVSREKKESFPLTVTSAQKNPTAFYLCASSGFSSAEAFFGQGTRLTVV.